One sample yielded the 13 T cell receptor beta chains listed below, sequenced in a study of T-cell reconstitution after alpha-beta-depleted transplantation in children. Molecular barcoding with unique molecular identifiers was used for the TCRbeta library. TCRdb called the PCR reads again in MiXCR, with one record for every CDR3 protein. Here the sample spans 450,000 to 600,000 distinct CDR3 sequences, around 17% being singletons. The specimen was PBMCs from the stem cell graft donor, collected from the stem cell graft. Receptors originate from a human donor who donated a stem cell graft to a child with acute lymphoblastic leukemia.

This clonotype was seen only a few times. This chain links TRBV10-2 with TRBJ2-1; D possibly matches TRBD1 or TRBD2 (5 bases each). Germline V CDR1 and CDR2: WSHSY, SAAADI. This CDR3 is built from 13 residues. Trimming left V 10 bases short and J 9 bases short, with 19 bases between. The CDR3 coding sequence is TGCGCCACCTCCATGGGGGTATTGGCTGAGCAGTTCTTC. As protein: CATSMGVLAEQFF.

CDR3 loop: CASSQDNWGRVLEQFF. The CDR3 DNA is TGCGCCAGCAGCCAAGATAATTGGGGAAGGGTTTTGGAGCAGTTCTTC. This chain joins TRBV4-1 and TRBJ2-1, with no clear D. V lost 0 bases, J lost 10 bases, and 19 bases lay in between. Germline V gives CDR1 MGHRA, CDR2 YSYEKL. The CDR3 is made up of 16 amino acids.

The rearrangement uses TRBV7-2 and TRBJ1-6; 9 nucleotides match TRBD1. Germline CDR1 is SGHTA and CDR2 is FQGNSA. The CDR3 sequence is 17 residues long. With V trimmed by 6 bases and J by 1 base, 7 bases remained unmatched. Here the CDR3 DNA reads TGTGCCAGCAGGCACCCGGACAGGGGATCCTATAATTCACCCCTCCACTTT. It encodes CASRHPDRGSYNSPLHF.

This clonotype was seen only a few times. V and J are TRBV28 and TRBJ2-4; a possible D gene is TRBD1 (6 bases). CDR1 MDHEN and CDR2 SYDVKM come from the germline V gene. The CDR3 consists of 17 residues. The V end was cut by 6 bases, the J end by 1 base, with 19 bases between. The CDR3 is CASRGTGRGFAKNIQYF. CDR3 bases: TGTGCCAGCAGGGGAACAGGGCGAGGGTTTGCCAAAAACATTCAGTACTTC.

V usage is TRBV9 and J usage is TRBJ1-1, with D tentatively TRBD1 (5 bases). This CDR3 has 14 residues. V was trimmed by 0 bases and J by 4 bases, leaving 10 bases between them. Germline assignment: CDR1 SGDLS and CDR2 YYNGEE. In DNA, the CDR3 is TGTGCCAGCAGCGTAGGGGGGGGGACCACTGAAGCTTTCTTT. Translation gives CASSVGGGTTEAFF.

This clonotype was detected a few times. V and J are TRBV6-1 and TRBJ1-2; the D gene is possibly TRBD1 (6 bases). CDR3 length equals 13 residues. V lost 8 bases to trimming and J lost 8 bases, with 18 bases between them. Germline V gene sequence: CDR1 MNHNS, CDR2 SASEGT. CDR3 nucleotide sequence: TGTGCCAGCTCACCGCTCGCAGGGGAAGGCTACACCTTC. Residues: CASSPLAGEGYTF.

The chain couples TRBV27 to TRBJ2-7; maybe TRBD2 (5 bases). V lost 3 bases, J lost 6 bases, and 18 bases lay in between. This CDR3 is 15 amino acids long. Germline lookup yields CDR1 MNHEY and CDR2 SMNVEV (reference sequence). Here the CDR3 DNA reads TGTGCCAGCAGTTTTTTGGGGAGATCCCTCGCCGAGCAGTACTTC. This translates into CASSFLGRSLAEQYF.

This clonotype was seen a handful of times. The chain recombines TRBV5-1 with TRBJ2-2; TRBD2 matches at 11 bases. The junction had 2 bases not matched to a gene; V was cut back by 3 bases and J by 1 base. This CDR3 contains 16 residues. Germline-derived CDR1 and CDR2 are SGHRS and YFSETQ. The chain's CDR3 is CASSWGLAVNTGELFF. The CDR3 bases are TGCGCCAGCAGCTGGGGACTAGCGGTGAACACCGGGGAGCTGTTTTTT. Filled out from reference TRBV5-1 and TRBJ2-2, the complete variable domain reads KAGVTQTPRYLIKTRGQQVTLSCSPISGHRSVSWYQQTPGQGLQFLFEYFSETQRNKGNFPGRFSGRQFSNSRSEMNVSTLELGDSALYLCASSWGLAVNTGELFFGEGSRLTVL.

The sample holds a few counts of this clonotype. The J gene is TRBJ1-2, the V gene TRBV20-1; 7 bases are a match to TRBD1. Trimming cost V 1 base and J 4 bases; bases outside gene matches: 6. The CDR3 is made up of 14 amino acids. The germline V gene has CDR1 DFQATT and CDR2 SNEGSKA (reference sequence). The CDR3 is CSARAGQVGYGYTF. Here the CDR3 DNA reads TGCAGTGCTAGAGCCGGACAGGTGGGCTATGGCTACACCTTC.

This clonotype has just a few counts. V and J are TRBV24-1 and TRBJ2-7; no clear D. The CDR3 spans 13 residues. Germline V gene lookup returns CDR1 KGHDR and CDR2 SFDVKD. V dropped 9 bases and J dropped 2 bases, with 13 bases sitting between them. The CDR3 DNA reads TGTGCCACCGACCTATGGAAGACCTACGAGCAGTACTTC. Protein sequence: CATDLWKTYEQYF.

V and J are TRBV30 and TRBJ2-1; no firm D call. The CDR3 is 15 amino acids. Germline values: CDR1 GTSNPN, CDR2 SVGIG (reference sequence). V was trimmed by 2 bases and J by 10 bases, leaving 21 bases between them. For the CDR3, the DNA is TGTGCCTGGAGTTCCAACTGGGGAATAGGCGAAGAGCAGTTCTTC. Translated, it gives CAWSSNWGIGEEQFF.

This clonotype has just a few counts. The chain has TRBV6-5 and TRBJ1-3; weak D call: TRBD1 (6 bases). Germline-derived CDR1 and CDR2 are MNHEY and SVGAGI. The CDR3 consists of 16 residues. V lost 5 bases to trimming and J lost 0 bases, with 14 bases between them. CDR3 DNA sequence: TGTGCCAGCAGTATCTCCGGACAGCCCTCTGGAAACACCATATATTTT. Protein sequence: CASSISGQPSGNTIYF.

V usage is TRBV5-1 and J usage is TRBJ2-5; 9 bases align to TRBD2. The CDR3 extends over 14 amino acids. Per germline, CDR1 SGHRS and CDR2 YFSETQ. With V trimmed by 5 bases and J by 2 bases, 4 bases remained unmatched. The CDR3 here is CASSGSGGQETQYF. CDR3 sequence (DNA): TGCGCCAGCAGTGGCAGCGGGGGGCAAGAGACCCAGTACTTC.